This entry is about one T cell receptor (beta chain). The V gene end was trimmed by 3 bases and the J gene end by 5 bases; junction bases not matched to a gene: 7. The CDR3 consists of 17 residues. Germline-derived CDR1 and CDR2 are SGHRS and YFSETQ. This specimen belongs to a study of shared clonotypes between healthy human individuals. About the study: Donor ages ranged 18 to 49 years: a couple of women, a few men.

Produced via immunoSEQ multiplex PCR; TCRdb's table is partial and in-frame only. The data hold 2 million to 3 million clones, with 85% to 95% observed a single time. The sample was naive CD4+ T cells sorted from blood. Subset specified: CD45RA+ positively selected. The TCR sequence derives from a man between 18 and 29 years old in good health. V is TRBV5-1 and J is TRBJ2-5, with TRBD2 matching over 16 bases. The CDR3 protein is CASSWGLAGGSSETQYF. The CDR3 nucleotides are TGCGCCAGCAGCTGGGGACTAGCGGGAGGGTCGTCGGAGACCCAGTACTTC.